The TCR beta chain under discussion was sequenced for a study of vaccination effects on CD4 cells after COVID-19. Method: immunoSEQ multiplex PCR; TCRdb's copy keeps in-frame clones and lacks some. There are about 45,000 clones in the sample; approximately 72% occur only once, and 25% to 30% lies in the top ten. Germline-derived CDR1 and CDR2 are SGHRS and YFSETQ. This CDR3 has 14 residues. Trimming took 1 base from V and 8 from J; bases not matched to a gene: 5. As concerns this clone: Its antigen remains unknown.

Using viral peptide pools, the ViraFEST assay grew out antigen-specific CD4+ T cells prior to sequencing. Upon completion of more than eight days in culture, CD4+ T cells were isolated. Sometime from March through December 2020, the person acquired a SARS-CoV-2 infection that PCR confirmed. IL-2 at approximately 10 IU/ml and peptides at around 9.1 ug/ml were added to cultured PBMC, two million per well. This sequence was found in a human donor who had a prior SARS-CoV-2 infection. V is TRBV5-1 and J is TRBJ2-1, with 8 bases that match TRBD1. Sequences were derived from CD4+ T cells from PBMCs cultured with a peptide pool, sampled before COVID-19 vaccination. The CDR3 is CASSLLQGVDEQFF. The CDR3 DNA reads TGCGCCAGCAGCTTGTTACAGGGGGTAGATGAGCAGTTCTTC.